A single T cell receptor beta chain is shown here with its context. Assay: immunoSEQ multiplex PCR; the TCRdb copy retains only in-frame clones and omits some. Of roughly 150,000 clones listed, around nine tenths are singletons. This entry belongs to a study of blood T cell repertoires in COVID-19. Sequencing used peripheral blood. This TCR came from a human donor in a cohort sampled during active COVID-19.

The CDR3 DNA sequence: TGTGCCAGCAGCCCCAGGCGGGGGGCCTCCTACGAGCAGTACTTC. It codes for CASSPRRGASYEQYF. The chain recombines TRBV3-1 (or the pseudogene TRBV3-2) with TRBJ2-7; TRBD2 agrees at 8 bases. The V gene end was trimmed by 4 bases and the J gene end by 0 bases; junction bases not matched to a gene: 5. Germline loops: CDR1 LGHDT, CDR2 YNNKEL (reference sequence). The CDR3 spans 15 residues.